The 2 T cell receptor beta chains listed next were all sequenced from one sample in a study of blood T cells in healthy people across ages. Using a J-beta primer mix together with a sample-barcoded 5' primer, a second PCR was run for roughly 6 to 12 cycles. TCRdb analysed the 5' RACE reads with MiXCR anew, one entry per CDR3 protein. Of around 820,000 distinct CDR3 sequences in the sample, around 25% were seen once. The sample was also linked to a second study, of T cells of mothers and their children.

Sequences were obtained from blood. The receptors here all came from a boy aged 5-17 years in good health.

Only a few counts were recorded for this clonotype. This chain links TRBV6-5 with TRBJ2-5; 7 nucleotides line up with TRBD1. This CDR3 spans 14 amino acids. The germline gives CDR1 MNHEY, CDR2 SVGAGI. V dropped 5 bases and J dropped 5; count of bases not matched to a gene: 8. CDR3 coding DNA: TGTGCCAGCAGTGACACAGGGGCAGGGGAGACCCAGTACTTC. Protein product: CASSDTGAGETQYF.

Only a few counts were recorded for this clonotype. The V and J genes are TRBV6-5 and TRBJ1-1; no firm D call. The V and J ends lost 5 bases and 0 bases respectively, with 13 bases between them. CDR3 size: 15 residues. Germline CDR1 is MNHEY and CDR2 is SVGAGI. CDR3 residues: CASSNAWTLNTEAFF. For the CDR3, the DNA is TGTGCCAGCAGTAATGCGTGGACGTTGAACACTGAAGCTTTCTTT.